This T cell receptor beta chain was found in a study of T cells after yellow fever vaccination. Trimming removed 6 bases from V and 3 bases from J, with 11 bases in between. CDR1 and CDR2 from the germline V gene are MNHEY and SVGAGI. This CDR3 comprises 13 residues. TCRdb used MiXCR to reprocess the 5' RACE reads, holding one entry per CDR3 protein. Of a few hundred thousand distinct CDR3 sequences listed, approximately 4% are singletons. This clonotype was seen at least ten times. The input for sequencing was PBMCs, taken 5 days after the yellow fever booster vaccination. This receptor was taken from a man aged 18 to 30 who received the YFV17D yellow fever vaccine. The chain combines TRBV6-5 with TRBJ1-1, with a weak D call TRBD1 (6 bases). CDR3 in DNA: TGTGCCAGCAGCCAGGGGATCGACACTGAAGCTTTCTTT. Translating gives CASSQGIDTEAFF.